Below are 7 T cell receptor beta chains sequenced from a single sample in a study of T cell changes during pregnancy in multiple sclerosis. Repertoires were generated with immunoSEQ multiplex PCR, while TCRdb's copy carries only in-frame clones and drops some. The table has 58,000 or so clones, around 90% seen once; the top ten hold under 0.65%. The sequencing used CD4+ T cells from peripheral blood mononuclear cells, collected in the third trimester of pregnancy. The origin of the receptors is a female donor with multiple sclerosis, enrolled in a pregnancy study.

This clone was counted a single time. This rearrangement joins TRBV6-5 to TRBJ2-2; 7 bases fit TRBD1. The CDR3 loop spans 14 amino acids. Germline V gene sequence: CDR1 MNHEY, CDR2 SVGAGI. V gave up 2 bases and J gave up 3 bases; unmatched junction bases: 0. Here the CDR3 reads CASSYGTDTGELFF. The CDR3, as DNA: TGTGCCAGCAGTTACGGGACAGACACCGGGGAGCTGTTTTTT.

The V gene is TRBV5-4, the J gene TRBJ2-5; TRBD1 matches at 8 bases. The CDR3 covers 14 residues. Per germline, CDR1 SGHNT and CDR2 YYREEE (reference sequence). J gave up 4 bases and V 4 bases, and 6 bases lay outside the gene matches. CDR3 residues: CASSLMTGAETQYF. The DNA of the CDR3 is TGTGCCAGCAGCCTCATGACAGGGGCAGAGACCCAGTACTTC.

The chain joins TRBV9 to TRBJ2-3; 8 bases map to TRBD2. The CDR3 extends over 15 amino acids. The V gene end was trimmed by 4 bases and the J gene end by 7 bases; junction bases not matched to a gene: 11. The germline gives CDR1 SGDLS, CDR2 YYNGEE. CDR3 coding DNA: TGTGCCAGCAGCCCCACCGGGACTAGACTGTATACGCAGTATTTT. As protein: CASSPTGTRLYTQYF.

This clone is a singleton in its sample. The chain carries TRBV28 and TRBJ1-1, with 10 bases fitting TRBD1. The V and J ends lost 5 bases and 4 bases, in that order; junction bases with no gene match: 10. CDR3 size: 16 residues. The V gene's germline CDR1 is MDHEN and CDR2 SYDVKM. The CDR3 spells CASSPQRRDRGTEAFF. The CDR3 DNA reads as TGTGCCAGCAGTCCCCAACGGAGGGACAGGGGCACTGAAGCTTTCTTT.

The CDR3 DNA reads as TGTGCCAGCAGTTACGGGGGCCACTACGAGCAGTACTTC. Residues: CASSYGGHYEQYF. The chain is built from TRBV6-5 and TRBJ2-7, with D possibly TRBD1 on 6 matching bases. This CDR3 has 13 residues. Deletions cut 2 bases from V and 3 bases from J, with 8 bases between. The germline V gene has CDR1 MNHEY and CDR2 SVGAGI.

V and J are TRBV7-8 and TRBJ1-5; 7 bases are shared with TRBD1. The CDR3 runs 13 residues. The trim removed 2 bases at V and 6 bases at J, leaving 1 base unmatched. Germline assignment: CDR1 SGHVS and CDR2 FQNEAQ. CDR3 residues: CASSLQGGQPQHF. For the CDR3, the DNA is TGTGCCAGCAGCTTACAGGGGGGTCAGCCCCAGCATTTT.

The rearrangement links TRBV4-1 to TRBJ2-6; D is undetermined. The CDR3 length is 16 residues. Trimming cost V 7 bases and J 3 bases, with 16 bases left between them. The germline gives CDR1 MGHRA, CDR2 YSYEKL. CDR3: CASNEQRLGGANVLTF. For the CDR3, the DNA is TGCGCCAGCAATGAGCAGCGTCTAGGTGGGGCCAACGTCCTGACTTTC.